This TCR beta chain originates from a study of beta chain features in type 1 diabetes. CDR3 size: 11 residues. V lost 4 bases to trimming and J lost 7 bases, with 8 bases between them. Germline CDR1 is LNHDA and CDR2 is SQIVND (reference sequence). The whole isolated RNA underwent reverse transcription, so sequencing captured expressed TCRB transcripts. This table comes from immunoSEQ multiplex PCR, and its TCRdb copy is limited to in-frame clones, with some not included. The sample yields about 400,000 clones, 10% to 15% seen once. For this clone: Antigen: not known.

CD4+ naive, central memory, regulatory and stem cell-like memory subsets were isolated by sorting on CD45RO/CCR7/CD25/CD127/CD95/CD27. Over 95% purity was reached by all sorted populations. Broader study findings: Among all four CD4+ subsets, Type 1 diabetes patients had TCRB CDR3s that were moderately but significantly shorter. Compared to healthy donors, patients appeared to have naive, central memory and Treg TCRB repertoires that were more alike.

The receptor was isolated from a woman between 18 and 30 years old with type 1 diabetes. The material sequenced was naive CD4+ T cells from blood. The V call is TRBV19, the J call TRBJ2-7; D is unclear. CDR3 coding DNA: TGTGCCAGTAGTACCCCGAGGGAGCAGTACTTC. Translation: CASSTPREQYF. Full variable domain (rest looked up from reference TRBV19 and TRBJ2-7): DGGITQSPKYLFRKEGQNVTLSCEQNLNHDAMYWYRQDPGQGLRLIYYSQIVNDFQKGDIAEGYSVSREKKESFPLTVTSAQKNPTAFYLCASSTPREQYFGPGTRLTVT.